This T cell receptor (beta chain) was recorded in a study of CD8 T cells in Susac syndrome. Findings and limits, study-wide: The study conceded that its TCR sequencing and HLA analysis involved relatively few individuals.

This clonotype came up a few times. Its antigen is currently unknown. Trimming pared 1 base from V and 7 bases from J, leaving 4 bases between. This CDR3 has 11 amino acids. Reverse transcription of about 0.45 to 1 ug RNA used random hexamers. Amplification of TCR beta CDR3 by immunoSEQ multiplex PCR spanned 54 Vbeta and 13 Jbeta. MiXCR, applied by TCRdb to the immunoSEQ multiplex PCR reads, yields one record per CDR3 protein. The table lists about 150,000 distinct CDR3 sequences, roughly 94% of them singletons. The T cells that were sequenced for TCR beta were CD8+ and CD4+ cells from blood. It was negative isolation that provided the CD8+ and CD4+ T cells, whereas TEMRA cells were enriched by FACS.

The specimen was CD4+ T cells from PBMCs. The chain carries TRBV12-3 or TRBV12-4 and TRBJ1-2; D gene uncertain. The origin of this receptor is a human donor in good health. DNA for the CDR3: TGTGCCAGCAGTTTAGGGGCTGGCTACACCTTC. Amino acids: CASSLGAGYTF.